This TCR beta chain was captured by sequencing in a study of T cells in Graves' hyperthyroidism and ophthalmopathy. Study results and limitations: Most thyroid-expanded clonotypes above 0.001 were also found in blood. Ophthalmopathy prediction by the model preceded onset by a median about 6 months.

The CDR3 has 14 amino acids. With 5 bases removed from V and 7 bases from J, the gap between germline ends came to 15 bases. Germline lookup yields CDR1 SGHVS and CDR2 FQNEAQ. Disease lasting under 3 months, a NOSPECS grade of at least 4, and a Clinical Activity Score of at least 3 were features of the ophthalmopathy patients. Not enrolled were patients with uncontrolled infection, other autoimmune disease, pregnancy or lactation. This clonotype was seen more than once but under ten times. What it binds is not known. RNA transcripts provided the source from which TCR beta CDR3 regions were amplified. A set of HTBI primers served as the primers for a first-round RT-PCR of the TCR CDR3. TCRdb re-analysed the multiplex PCR reads in MiXCR, keeping a single row per CDR3 protein. The sample has hundreds of thousands of distinct CDR3 sequences; 20% to 25% are singletons.

Source material: blood. The TCR originated in a man in his thirties or forties with Graves' ophthalmopathy. V and J are TRBV7-8 and TRBJ2-1; possible D gene TRBD2, 6 bases. CDR3 bases: TGTGCCAGCAGCCCGAAGGGAGGTGGAAATGAGCAGTTCTTC. It is translated as CASSPKGGGNEQFF.